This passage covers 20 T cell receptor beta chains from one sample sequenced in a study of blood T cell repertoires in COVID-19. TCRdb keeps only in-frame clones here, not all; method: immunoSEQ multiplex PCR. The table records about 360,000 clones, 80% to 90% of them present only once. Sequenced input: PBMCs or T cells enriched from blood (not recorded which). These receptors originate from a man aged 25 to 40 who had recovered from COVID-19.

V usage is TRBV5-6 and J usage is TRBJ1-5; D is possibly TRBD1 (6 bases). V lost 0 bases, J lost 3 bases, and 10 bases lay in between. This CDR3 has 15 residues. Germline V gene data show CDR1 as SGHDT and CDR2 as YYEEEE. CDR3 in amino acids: CASSLATGANQPQHF. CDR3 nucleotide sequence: TGTGCCAGCAGCTTGGCGACAGGAGCCAATCAGCCCCAGCATTTT. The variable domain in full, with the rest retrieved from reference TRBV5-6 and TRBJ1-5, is DAGVTQSPTHLIKTRGQQVTLRCSPKSGHDTVSWYQQALGQGPQFIFQYYEEEERQRGNFPDRFSGHQFPNYSSELNVNALLLGDSALYLCASSLATGANQPQHFGDGTRLSIL.

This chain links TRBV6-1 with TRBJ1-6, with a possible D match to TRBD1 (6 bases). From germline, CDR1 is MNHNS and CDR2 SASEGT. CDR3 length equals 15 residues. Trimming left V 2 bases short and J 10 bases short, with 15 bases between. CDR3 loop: CASSEFGRGGSPLHF. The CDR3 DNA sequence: TGTGCCAGCAGTGAATTCGGCAGGGGTGGGTCACCCCTCCACTTT.

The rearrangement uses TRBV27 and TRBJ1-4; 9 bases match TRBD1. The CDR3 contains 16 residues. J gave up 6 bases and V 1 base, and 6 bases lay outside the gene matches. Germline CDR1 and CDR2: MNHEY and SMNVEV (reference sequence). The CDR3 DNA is TGTGCCAGCAGTTTATGGGGGACAGGGCGGGATGAAAAACTGTTTTTT. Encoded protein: CASSLWGTGRDEKLFF. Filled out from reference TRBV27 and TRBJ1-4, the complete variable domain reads EAQVTQNPRYLITVTGKKLTVTCSQNMNHEYMSWYRQDPGLGLRQIYYSMNVEVTDKGDVPEGYKVSRKEKRNFPLILESPSPNQTSLYFCASSLWGTGRDEKLFFGSGTQLSVL.

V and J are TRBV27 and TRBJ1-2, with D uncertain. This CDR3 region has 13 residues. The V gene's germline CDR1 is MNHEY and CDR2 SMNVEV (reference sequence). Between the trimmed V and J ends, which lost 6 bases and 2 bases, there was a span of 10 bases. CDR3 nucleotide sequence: TGTGCCAGCAGGGGAAGGGAGAACTATGGCTACACCTTC. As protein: CASRGRENYGYTF.

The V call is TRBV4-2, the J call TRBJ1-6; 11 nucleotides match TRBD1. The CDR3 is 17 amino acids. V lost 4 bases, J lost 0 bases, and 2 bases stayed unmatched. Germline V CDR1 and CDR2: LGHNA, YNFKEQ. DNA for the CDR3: TGTGCCAGCAGCCCGGGACAGGGGGGCTCCTATAATTCACCCCTCCACTTT. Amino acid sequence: CASSPGQGGSYNSPLHF.

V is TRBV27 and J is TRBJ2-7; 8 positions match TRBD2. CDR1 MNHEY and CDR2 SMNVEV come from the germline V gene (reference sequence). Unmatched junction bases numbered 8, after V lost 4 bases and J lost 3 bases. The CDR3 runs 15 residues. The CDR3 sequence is CASSSREGTYYEQYF. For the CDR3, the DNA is TGTGCCAGCAGTTCCCGGGAGGGTACTTACTACGAGCAGTACTTC.

CDR3 sequence reads: CASSEGGGPYNEQFF. The CDR3 bases are TGTGCCAGCAGTGAAGGGGGGGGGCCGTACAATGAGCAGTTCTTC. The chain couples TRBV25-1 to TRBJ2-1; D possibly corresponds to TRBD2 (7 bases). Germline-derived CDR1 and CDR2 are MGHDK and SYGVNS. The CDR3 is 15 residues long. Trimming removed 2 bases at V and 4 bases at J, with 12 bases between.

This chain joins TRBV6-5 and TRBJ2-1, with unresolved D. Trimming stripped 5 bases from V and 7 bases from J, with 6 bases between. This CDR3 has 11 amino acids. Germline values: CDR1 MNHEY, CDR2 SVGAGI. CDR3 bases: TGTGCCAGCAGTAGGAGTAATGAGCAGTTCTTC. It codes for CASSRSNEQFF.

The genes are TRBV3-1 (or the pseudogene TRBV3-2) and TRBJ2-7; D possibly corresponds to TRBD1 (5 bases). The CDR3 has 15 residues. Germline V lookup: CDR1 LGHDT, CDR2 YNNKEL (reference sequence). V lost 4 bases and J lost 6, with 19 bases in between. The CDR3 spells CASSRRSGQGGEQYF. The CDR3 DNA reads TGTGCCAGCAGCCGACGCTCAGGGCAAGGCGGCGAGCAGTACTTC.

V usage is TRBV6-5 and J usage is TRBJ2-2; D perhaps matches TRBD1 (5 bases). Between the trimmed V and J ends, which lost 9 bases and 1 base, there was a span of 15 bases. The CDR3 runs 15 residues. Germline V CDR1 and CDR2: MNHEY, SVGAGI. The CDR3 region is CASSDIRGNTGELFF. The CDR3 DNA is TGTGCCAGTTCGGACATAAGGGGGAACACCGGGGAGCTGTTTTTT.

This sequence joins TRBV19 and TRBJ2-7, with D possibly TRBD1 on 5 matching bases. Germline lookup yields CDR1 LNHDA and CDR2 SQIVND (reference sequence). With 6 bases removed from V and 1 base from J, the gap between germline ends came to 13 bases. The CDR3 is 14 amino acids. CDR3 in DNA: TGTGCCAGTAGCCCCAGGGTAGGGTCCTACGAGCAGTACTTC. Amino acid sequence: CASSPRVGSYEQYF.

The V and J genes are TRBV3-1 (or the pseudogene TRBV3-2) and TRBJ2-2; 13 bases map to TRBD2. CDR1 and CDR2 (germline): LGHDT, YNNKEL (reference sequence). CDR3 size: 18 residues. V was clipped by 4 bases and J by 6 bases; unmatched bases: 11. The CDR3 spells CASSRLAGGHQEPGELFF. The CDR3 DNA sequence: TGTGCCAGCAGCCGACTAGCGGGGGGACATCAGGAACCCGGGGAGCTGTTTTTT.

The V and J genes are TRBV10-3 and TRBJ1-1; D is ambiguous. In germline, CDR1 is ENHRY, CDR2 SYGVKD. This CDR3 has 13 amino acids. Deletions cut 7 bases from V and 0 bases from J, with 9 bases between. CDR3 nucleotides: TGTGCCATCATCGCCAGGCTGAACACTGAAGCTTTCTTT. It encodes CAIIARLNTEAFF.

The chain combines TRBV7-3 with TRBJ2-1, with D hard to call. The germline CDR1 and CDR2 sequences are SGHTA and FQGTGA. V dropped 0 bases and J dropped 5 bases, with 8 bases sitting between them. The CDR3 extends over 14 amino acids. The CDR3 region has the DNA TGTGCCAGCAGCTTAACAGGCGGCAACAATGAGCAGTTCTTC. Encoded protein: CASSLTGGNNEQFF.

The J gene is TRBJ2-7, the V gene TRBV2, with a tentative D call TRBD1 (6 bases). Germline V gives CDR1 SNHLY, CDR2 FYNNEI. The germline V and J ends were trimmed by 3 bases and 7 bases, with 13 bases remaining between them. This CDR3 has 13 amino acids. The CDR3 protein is CASSDRRGGEQYF. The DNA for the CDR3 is TGTGCCAGCAGTGACCGCAGGGGCGGGGAGCAGTACTTC.

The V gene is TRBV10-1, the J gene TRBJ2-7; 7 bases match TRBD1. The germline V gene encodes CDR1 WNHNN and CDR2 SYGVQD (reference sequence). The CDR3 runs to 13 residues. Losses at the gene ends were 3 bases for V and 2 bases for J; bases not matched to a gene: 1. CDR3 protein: CASSDQGAYEQYF. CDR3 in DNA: TGCGCCAGCAGTGACCAGGGGGCCTACGAGCAGTACTTC.

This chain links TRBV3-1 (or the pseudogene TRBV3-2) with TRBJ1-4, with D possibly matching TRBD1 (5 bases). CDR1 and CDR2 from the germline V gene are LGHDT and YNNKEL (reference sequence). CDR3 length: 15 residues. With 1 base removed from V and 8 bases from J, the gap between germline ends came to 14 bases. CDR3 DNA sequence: TGTGCCAGCAGCCAAGGTGGGGAGGGGAGGGAAAAACTGTTTTTT. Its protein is CASSQGGEGREKLFF.

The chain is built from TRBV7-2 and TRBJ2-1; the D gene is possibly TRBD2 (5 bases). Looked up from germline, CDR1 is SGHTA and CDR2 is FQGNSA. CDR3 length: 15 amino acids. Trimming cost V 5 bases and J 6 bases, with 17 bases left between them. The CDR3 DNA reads TGTGCCAGCAGCCAGGCGAGGGCCCGGGGCAATGAGCAGTTCTTC. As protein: CASSQARARGNEQFF.

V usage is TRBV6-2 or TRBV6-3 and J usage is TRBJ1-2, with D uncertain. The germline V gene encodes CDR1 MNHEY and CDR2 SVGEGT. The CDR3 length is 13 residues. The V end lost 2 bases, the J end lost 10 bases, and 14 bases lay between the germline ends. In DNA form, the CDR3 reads TGTGCCAGCAGTTACATCTCTGTGGGCGTCTACACCTTC. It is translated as CASSYISVGVYTF.

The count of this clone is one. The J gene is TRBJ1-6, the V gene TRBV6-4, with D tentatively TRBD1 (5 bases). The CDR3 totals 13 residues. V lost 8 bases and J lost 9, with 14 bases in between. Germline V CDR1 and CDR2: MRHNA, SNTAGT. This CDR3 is CASSRQGGSPLHF. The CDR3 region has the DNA TGTGCCAGCTCCAGGCAGGGAGGTTCACCCCTCCACTTT.